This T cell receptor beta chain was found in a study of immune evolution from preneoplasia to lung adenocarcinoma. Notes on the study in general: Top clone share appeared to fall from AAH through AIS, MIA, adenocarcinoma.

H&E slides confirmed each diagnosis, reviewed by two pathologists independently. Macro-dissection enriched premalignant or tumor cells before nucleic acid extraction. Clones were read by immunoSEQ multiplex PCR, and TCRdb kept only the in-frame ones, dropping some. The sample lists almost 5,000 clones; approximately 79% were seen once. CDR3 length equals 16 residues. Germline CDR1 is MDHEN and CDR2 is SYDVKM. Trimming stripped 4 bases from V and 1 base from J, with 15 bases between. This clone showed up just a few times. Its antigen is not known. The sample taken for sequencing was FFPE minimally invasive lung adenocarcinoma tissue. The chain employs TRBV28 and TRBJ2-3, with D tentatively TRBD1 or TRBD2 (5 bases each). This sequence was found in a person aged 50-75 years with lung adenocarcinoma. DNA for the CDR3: TGTGCCAGCAGTTCCGGGACCTCTTTACGCACAGATACGCAGTATTTT. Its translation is CASSSGTSLRTDTQYF.